The present T cell receptor beta chain was sequenced within a study of siplizumab effects on memory and regulatory T cells. In germline, CDR1 is MNHNS, CDR2 SASEGT. This CDR3 is built from 11 residues. V lost 2 bases to trimming and J lost 13 bases, with 6 bases between them. Produced via immunoSEQ multiplex PCR; TCRdb's table is partial and in-frame only. The data contain over 100,000 clones, roughly 94% of them singletons. The sequenced sample was Tregs sorted from blood. V usage is TRBV6-1 and J usage is TRBJ1-6, with D unresolved. This receptor was obtained from a human donor in good health. CDR3 region: CASSELGPLHF. The CDR3 DNA is TGTGCCAGCAGTGAACTTGGTCCCCTCCACTTT.